A selection of T cell receptor beta chains follows, all from one sample in a study of blood T cell repertoires in COVID-19. TCRdb's table, derived via immunoSEQ multiplex PCR, lists solely in-frame clones and lacks some. Of about 440,000 clones in the sample, roughly 89% were seen once. The specimen was peripheral blood. These receptors originate from a woman aged 30 to 39 with acute or convalescent COVID-19. Both conserved end residues are part of each CDR3. The D gene is left open where the match is weak. Clone size is given for some rows only: seen once, a few or many times, or a class if the clone is expanded.

D gene	J gene	clone size	V gene	CDR3 DNA	CDR3 protein
.	TRBJ1-1	.	TRBV5-1	TGCGCCAGCCGACCCCAGGGGCTGAACACTGAAGCTTTCTTT	CASRPQGLNTEAFF
TRBD1	TRBJ2-7	.	TRBV11-1	TGTGCCAGCAGTCGGGACAGCAGGTACGAGCAGTACTTC	CASSRDSRYEQYF
TRBD1	TRBJ2-7	.	TRBV27	TGTGCCAGCAGTTTATTTCGTTTGAAGGATGACAGGGAGTTCTACTTC	CASSLFRLKDDREFYF
.	TRBJ1-2	.	TRBV12-3/TRBV12-4	TGTGCCAGCAGCATTGGGCCGGTCGTCGGCACCTTC	CASSIGPVVGTF
.	TRBJ1-2	.	TRBV25-1	TGTGCCACCCAGGGTGGGGGGTCTATTGGCTACACCTTC	CATQGGGSIGYTF
.	TRBJ1-2	.	TRBV27	TGTGCCAGCAGAAATCTAAAAGTCAGGGGAGATGGCTACACCTTC	CASRNLKVRGDGYTF
TRBD1	TRBJ2-1	.	TRBV11-2	TGTGCCAGCAGCTGGACAGGGGGCGCTTACAATGAGCAGTTCTTC	CASSWTGGAYNEQFF
.	TRBJ2-6	.	TRBV18	TGTGCCAGCTCACGAGACGGGTCTGGGGCCAACGTCCTGACTTTC	CASSRDGSGANVLTF
TRBD1	TRBJ2-5	.	TRBV10-2	TGCGCCAGCAGTGCCAGGACAGGGTGGGAGACCCAGTACTTC	CASSARTGWETQYF
.	TRBJ2-7	.	TRBV2	TGTGCCAGCAGGGATTCGGGGAACTACGAGCAGTACTTC	CASRDSGNYEQYF
TRBD1	TRBJ1-2	.	TRBV30	TGTGCCTGGAGAATAACAGGGGGCTCGGGTGGCTACACCTTC	CAWRITGGSGGYTF
TRBD1	TRBJ1-3	.	TRBV18	TGTGCCAGCTCACCACAGGGGGCAGCCGGAAACACCATATATTTT	CASSPQGAAGNTIYF
TRBD2	TRBJ2-3	few	TRBV3-1/TRBV3-2	TGTGCCAGCAGCCAAGATCTTGCCGGGGGGGCCACAGATACGCAGTATTTT	CASSQDLAGGATDTQYF
TRBD1	TRBJ2-3	.	TRBV5-6	TGTGCCAGCAGCCATATCACAGGGGTGGGAGATACGCAGTATTTT	CASSHITGVGDTQYF
TRBD1	TRBJ2-1	.	TRBV7-2	TGTGCCAGCAGCTTCACAGGGGCTTCCTACAATGAGCAGTTCTTC	CASSFTGASYNEQFF
.	TRBJ2-7	few	TRBV25-1	TGTGCCAGCAGTTTTTCCAGGAACGAGCAGTACTTC	CASSFSRNEQYF
TRBD1	TRBJ1-5	.	TRBV2	TGTGCCAGCAGTGGCAGGGGGAATCAGCCCCAGCATTTT	CASSGRGNQPQHF
.	TRBJ2-7	.	TRBV28	TGTGCCAGCAGTTTAAAGGGACTTCTCTACGAGCAGTACTTC	CASSLKGLLYEQYF
TRBD1	TRBJ1-6	.	TRBV28	TGTGCCAGCAGTTTAAGGGACAGGGAGGATTCACCCCTCCACTTT	CASSLRDREDSPLHF
TRBD1	TRBJ2-1	.	TRBV3-1/TRBV3-2	TGTGCCAGCAGGGCAGGGGGCAACTACAATGAGCAGTTCTTC	CASRAGGNYNEQFF
TRBD1	TRBJ2-7	.	TRBV5-8	TGTGCCAGCAGTTCCGGGGACAGAACAACCTACGAGCAGTACTTC	CASSSGDRTTYEQYF
.	TRBJ2-7	.	TRBV23-1	TGCGCCAGCAGTCATCCGAGACAGCTGAAAAACTACGAGCAGTACTTC	CASSHPRQLKNYEQYF
TRBD1	TRBJ1-2	.	TRBV5-5	TGTGCCAGCAGCTTCGGGCAGGGGGCGGGTGGCTACACCTTC	CASSFGQGAGGYTF
.	TRBJ2-7	once	TRBV5-1	TGCGCCAGCAGCCCAACAGGGACGGGGGAGCAGTACTTC	CASSPTGTGEQYF
TRBD2	TRBJ2-3	once	TRBV11-2	TGTGCCAGCAGCCAGATAGCGGGGGGGATGACAGATACGCAGTATTTT	CASSQIAGGMTDTQYF
TRBD2	TRBJ2-2	once	TRBV6-1	TGTGCCAGCAGTGCCCCCAGCGGGGGGAATACCGGGGAGCTGTTTTTT	CASSAPSGGNTGELFF
.	TRBJ2-2	.	TRBV7-3	TGTGCCAGCAGCTTAGAAGTTGGCCCATTTCCGGGGGAGCTGTTTTTT	CASSLEVGPFPGELFF
.	TRBJ2-2	.	TRBV7-9	TGTGCCAGCAGGCCCGTTTCGGGTCAGACCGGGGAGCTGTTTTTT	CASRPVSGQTGELFF
TRBD1	TRBJ1-3	.	TRBV5-1	TGCGCCAGCAGCTTGCAGGGGGCAGGAAACACCATATATTTT	CASSLQGAGNTIYF
.	TRBJ1-2	.	TRBV2	TGTGCCAGCAGTGAACGGCAGGGAAGGGGCTACACCTTC	CASSERQGRGYTF
TRBD1	TRBJ1-1	.	TRBV5-4	TGTGCCAGCAGCTCGAATCCCGGGACAGGGCGTAACACTGAAGCTTTCTTT	CASSSNPGTGRNTEAFF
.	TRBJ1-1	.	TRBV11-2	TGTGCCAGCAGCTTAGTCCCGGGGTTGGACACTGAAGCTTTCTTT	CASSLVPGLDTEAFF
TRBD1	TRBJ2-5	.	TRBV29-1	TGCAGCGTTAACAGGGGAAGGGGCGGAGAGACCCAGTACTTC	CSVNRGRGGETQYF
.	TRBJ2-3	.	TRBV3-1/TRBV3-2	TGTGCCAGCAGCCACAGGGTATTGACAGATACGCAGTATTTT	CASSHRVLTDTQYF
.	TRBJ2-2	.	TRBV5-6	TGTGCCAGCAGCTTTCTTGTCGGGGAGCTGTTTTTT	CASSFLVGELFF
TRBD1	TRBJ2-2	.	TRBV4-1	TGCGCCAGCAGACGGACAGGGGGTACCGGGGAGCTGTTTTTT	CASRRTGGTGELFF
TRBD1	TRBJ1-4	.	TRBV2	TGTGCCAGCACGGGGGACAGGGATGAAAAACTGTTTTTT	CASTGDRDEKLFF
TRBD1	TRBJ1-2	.	TRBV27	TGTGCCAGCAGTTTGACAGGGGGCGATACTTATGGCTACACCTTC	CASSLTGGDTYGYTF
.	TRBJ1-1	.	TRBV18	TGTGCCAGCTCACTAGGACAGAGACGAAACACTGAAGCTTTCTTT	CASSLGQRRNTEAFF
TRBD1	TRBJ2-4	.	TRBV19	TGTGCCAGTACTCAGGGGGTATTAGCCAAAAACATTCAGTACTTC	CASTQGVLAKNIQYF
TRBD1	TRBJ2-5	.	TRBV11-3	TGTGCCAGCAGCTTAGGGACAGGGGTACAGGAGACCCAGTACTTC	CASSLGTGVQETQYF
TRBD2	TRBJ2-3	.	TRBV18	TGTGCCAGCTCACCAGGCGGTAGCGGGGGCATCACAGATACGCAGTATTTT	CASSPGGSGGITDTQYF
.	TRBJ2-7	.	TRBV27	TGTGCCAGCAATCCGACGGCTAGCTCCTACGAGCAGTACTTC	CASNPTASSYEQYF
TRBD1	TRBJ2-5	.	TRBV7-9	TGTGCCAGCAGCTGGGGACAGGGGATCGAAGAGACCCAGTACTTC	CASSWGQGIEETQYF
.	TRBJ2-7	.	TRBV27	TGTGCCAGCAGTTTCGGTAGGGGGGGCTCCTACGAGCAGTACTTC	CASSFGRGGSYEQYF
.	TRBJ1-5	.	TRBV6-1	TGTGCCAGCAGTGAACTTTCGGAAAGAGGCGATCAGCCCCAGCATTTT	CASSELSERGDQPQHF
TRBD2	TRBJ2-3	.	TRBV28	TGTGCCAGCAAGGGACTAGCGGAATACACAGATACGCAGTATTTT	CASKGLAEYTDTQYF
.	TRBJ1-3	.	TRBV11-2	TGTGCCAGCAGCACCCGACGGAGTCCCTCGGGAAACACCATATATTTT	CASSTRRSPSGNTIYF
TRBD1	TRBJ2-5	.	TRBV5-1	TGCGCCAGCAGCTTAGGACAGGGGAGAGTAGAGACCCAGTACTTC	CASSLGQGRVETQYF